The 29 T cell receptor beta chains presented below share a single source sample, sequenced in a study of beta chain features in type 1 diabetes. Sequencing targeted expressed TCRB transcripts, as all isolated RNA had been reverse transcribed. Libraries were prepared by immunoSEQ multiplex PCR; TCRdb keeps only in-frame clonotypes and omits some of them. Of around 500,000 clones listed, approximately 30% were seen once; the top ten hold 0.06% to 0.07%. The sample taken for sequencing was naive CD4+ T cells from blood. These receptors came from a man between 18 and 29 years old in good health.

The CDR3 DNA reads TGCAGCGTTGAAGAGCTAGCGGGGACCGAGCAGTACTTC. It specifies CSVEELAGTEQYF. This chain links TRBV29-1 with TRBJ2-7; TRBD2 aligns across 9 bases. V dropped 0 bases and J dropped 6; count of bases not matched to a gene: 3. This CDR3 region has 13 residues. CDR1 SQVTM and CDR2 ANQGSEA come from the germline V gene.

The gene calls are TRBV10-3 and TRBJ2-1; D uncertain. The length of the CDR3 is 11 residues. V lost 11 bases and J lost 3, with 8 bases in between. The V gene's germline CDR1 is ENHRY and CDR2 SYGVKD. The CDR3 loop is CAVGYYNEQFF. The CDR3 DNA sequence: TGTGCCGTTGGGTACTACAATGAGCAGTTCTTC.

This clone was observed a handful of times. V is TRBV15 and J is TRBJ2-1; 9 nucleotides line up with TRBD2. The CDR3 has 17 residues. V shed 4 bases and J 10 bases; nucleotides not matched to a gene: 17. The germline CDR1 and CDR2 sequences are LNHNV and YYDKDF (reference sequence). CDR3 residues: CATSTGGSGRITVEQFF. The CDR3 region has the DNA TGTGCCACCAGCACCGGTGGTAGCGGGAGAATCACGGTCGAGCAGTTCTTC.

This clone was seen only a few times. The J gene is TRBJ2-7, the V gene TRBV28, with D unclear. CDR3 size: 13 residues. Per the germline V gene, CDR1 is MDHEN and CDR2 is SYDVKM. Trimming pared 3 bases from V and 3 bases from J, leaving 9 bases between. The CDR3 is CASSFIPYYEQYF. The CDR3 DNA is TGTGCCAGCAGTTTTATCCCCTACTACGAGCAGTACTTC. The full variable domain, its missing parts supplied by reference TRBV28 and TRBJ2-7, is DVKVTQSSRYLVKRTGEKVFLECVQDMDHENMFWYRQDPGLGLRLIYFSYDVKMKEKGDIPEGYSVSREKKERFSLILESASTNQTSMYLCASSFIPYYEQYFGPGTRLTVT.

CDR3 sequence: CGTGELFF. CDR3 in DNA: TGCGGTACCGGGGAGCTGTTTTTT. The chain recombines TRBV4-3 with TRBJ2-2; D is undetermined. The CDR3 spans 8 residues. Germline values: CDR1 LGHNA, CDR2 YSLEER.

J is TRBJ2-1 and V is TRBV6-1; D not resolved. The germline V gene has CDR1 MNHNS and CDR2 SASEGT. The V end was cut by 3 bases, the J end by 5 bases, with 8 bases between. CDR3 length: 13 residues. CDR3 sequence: CASSDVSNNEQFF. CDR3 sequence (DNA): TGTGCCAGCAGTGATGTCAGTAACAATGAGCAGTTCTTC.

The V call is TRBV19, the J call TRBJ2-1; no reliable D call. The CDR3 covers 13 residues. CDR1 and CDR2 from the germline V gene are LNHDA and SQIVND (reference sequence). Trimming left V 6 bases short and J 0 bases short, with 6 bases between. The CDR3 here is CASSFVSYNEQFF. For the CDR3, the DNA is TGTGCCAGTAGCTTCGTCTCCTACAATGAGCAGTTCTTC.

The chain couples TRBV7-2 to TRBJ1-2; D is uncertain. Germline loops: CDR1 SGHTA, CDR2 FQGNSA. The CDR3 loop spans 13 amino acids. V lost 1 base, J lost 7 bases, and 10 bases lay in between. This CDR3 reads CASSLEASSGYTF. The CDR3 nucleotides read TGTGCCAGCAGCTTAGAGGCAAGCTCTGGCTACACCTTC.

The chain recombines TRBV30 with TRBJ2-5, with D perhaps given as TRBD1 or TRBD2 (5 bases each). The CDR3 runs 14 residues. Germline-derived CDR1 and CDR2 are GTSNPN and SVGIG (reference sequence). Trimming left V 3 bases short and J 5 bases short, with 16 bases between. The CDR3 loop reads CAWSLRGAGETQYF. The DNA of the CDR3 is TGTGCCTGGAGCTTAAGAGGGGCCGGGGAGACCCAGTACTTC.

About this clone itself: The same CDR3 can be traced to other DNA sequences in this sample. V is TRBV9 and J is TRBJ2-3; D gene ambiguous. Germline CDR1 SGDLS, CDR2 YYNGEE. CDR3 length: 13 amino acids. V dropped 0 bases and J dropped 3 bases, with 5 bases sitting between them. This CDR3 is CASSVGGTDTQYF. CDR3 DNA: TGTGCCAGCAGCGTAGGTGGAACAGATACGCAGTATTTT. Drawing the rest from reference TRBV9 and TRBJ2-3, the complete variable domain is DSGVTQTPKHLITATGQRVTLRCSPRSGDLSVYWYQQSLDQGLQFLIQYYNGEERAKGNILERFSAQQFPDLHSELNLSSLELGDSALYFCASSVGGTDTQYFGPGTRLTVL.

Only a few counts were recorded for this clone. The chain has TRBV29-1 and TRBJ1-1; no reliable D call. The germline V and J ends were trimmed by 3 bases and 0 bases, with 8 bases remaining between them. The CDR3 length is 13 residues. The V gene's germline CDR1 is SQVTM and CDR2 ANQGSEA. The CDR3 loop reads CSVDVGLNTEAFF. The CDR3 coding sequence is TGCAGCGTTGATGTCGGGTTGAACACTGAAGCTTTCTTT.

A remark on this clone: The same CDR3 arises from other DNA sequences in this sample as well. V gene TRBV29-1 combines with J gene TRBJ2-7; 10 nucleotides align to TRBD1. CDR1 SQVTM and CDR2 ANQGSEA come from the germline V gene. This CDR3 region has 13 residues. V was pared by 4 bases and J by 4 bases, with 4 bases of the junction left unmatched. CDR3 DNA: TGCAGCGTTGGCCGGGACAGGGGTTACGAGCAGTACTTC. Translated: CSVGRDRGYEQYF.

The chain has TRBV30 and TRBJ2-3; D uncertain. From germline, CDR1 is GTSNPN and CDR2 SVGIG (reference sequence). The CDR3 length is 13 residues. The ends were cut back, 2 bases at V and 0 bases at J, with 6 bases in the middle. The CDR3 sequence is CAWSRTSTDTQYF. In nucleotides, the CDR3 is TGTGCCTGGAGTCGAACTAGCACAGATACGCAGTATTTT. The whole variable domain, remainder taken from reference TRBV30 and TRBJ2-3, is SQTIHQWPATLVQPVGSPLSLECTVEGTSNPNLYWYRQAAGRGLQLLFYSVGIGQISSEVPQNLSASRPQDRQFILSSKKLLLSDSGFYLCAWSRTSTDTQYFGPGTRLTVL.

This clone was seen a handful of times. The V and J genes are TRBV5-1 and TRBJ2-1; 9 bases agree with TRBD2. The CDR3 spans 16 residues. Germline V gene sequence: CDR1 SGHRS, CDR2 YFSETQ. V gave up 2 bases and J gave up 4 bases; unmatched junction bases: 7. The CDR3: CASSLGSGSKYNEQFF. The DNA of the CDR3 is TGCGCCAGCAGCTTAGGTAGCGGGAGTAAATACAATGAGCAGTTCTTC.

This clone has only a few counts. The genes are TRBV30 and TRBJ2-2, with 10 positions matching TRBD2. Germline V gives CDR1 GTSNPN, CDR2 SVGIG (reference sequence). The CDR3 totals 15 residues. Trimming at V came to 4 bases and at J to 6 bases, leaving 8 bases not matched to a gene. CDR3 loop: CAWTRALAGSGELFF. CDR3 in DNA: TGTGCCTGGACCAGGGCACTAGCGGGATCCGGGGAGCTGTTTTTT.

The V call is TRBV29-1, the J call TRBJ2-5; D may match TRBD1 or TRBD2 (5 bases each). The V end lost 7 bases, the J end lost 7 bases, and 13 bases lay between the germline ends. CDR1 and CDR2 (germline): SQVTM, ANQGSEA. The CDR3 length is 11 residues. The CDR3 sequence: CSAGAPATQYF. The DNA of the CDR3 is TGCAGCGCCGGGGCCCCGGCGACCCAGTACTTC.

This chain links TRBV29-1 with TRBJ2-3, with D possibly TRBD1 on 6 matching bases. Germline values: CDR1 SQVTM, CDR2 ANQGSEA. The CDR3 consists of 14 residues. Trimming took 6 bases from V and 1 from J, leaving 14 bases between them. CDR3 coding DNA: TGCAGCGTACTGACAGGTTGGGGCACAGATACGCAGTATTTT. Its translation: CSVLTGWGTDTQYF.

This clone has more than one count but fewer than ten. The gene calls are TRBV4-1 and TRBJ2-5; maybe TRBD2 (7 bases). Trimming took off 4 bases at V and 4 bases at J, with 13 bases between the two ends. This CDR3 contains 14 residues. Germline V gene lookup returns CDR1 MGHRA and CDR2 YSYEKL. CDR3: CASSRMGGGETQYF. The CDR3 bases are TGCGCCAGCAGCCGGATGGGAGGGGGAGAGACCCAGTACTTC.

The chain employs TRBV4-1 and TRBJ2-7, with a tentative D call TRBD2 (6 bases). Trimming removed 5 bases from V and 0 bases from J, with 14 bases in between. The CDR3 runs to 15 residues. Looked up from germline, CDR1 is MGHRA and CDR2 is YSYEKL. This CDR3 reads CASSRIAVSSYEQYF. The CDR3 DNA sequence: TGCGCCAGCAGCAGAATAGCGGTTAGCTCCTACGAGCAGTACTTC.

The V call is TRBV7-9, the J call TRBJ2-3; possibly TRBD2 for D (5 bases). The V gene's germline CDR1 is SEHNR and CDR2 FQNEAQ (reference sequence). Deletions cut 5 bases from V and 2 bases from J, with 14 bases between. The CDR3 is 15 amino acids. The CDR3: CASSLSAAYTDTQYF. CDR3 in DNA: TGTGCCAGCAGCCTCTCAGCGGCCTACACAGATACGCAGTATTTT. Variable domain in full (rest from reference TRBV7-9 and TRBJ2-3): DTGVSQNPRHKITKRGQNVTFRCDPISEHNRLYWYRQTLGQGPEFLTYFQNEAQLEKSRLLSDRFSAERPKGSFSTLEIQRTEQGDSAMYLCASSLSAAYTDTQYFGPGTRLTVL.

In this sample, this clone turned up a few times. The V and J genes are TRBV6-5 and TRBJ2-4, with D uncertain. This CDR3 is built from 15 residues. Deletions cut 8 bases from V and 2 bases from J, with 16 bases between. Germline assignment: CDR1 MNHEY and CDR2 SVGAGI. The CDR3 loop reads CASRGPMGTKNIQYF. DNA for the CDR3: TGTGCCAGCCGAGGACCTATGGGGACCAAAAACATTCAGTACTTC.

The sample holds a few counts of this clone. The CDR3 nucleotides read TGCAGCGTGGGGTTCGGTAGCACTGAAGCTTTCTTT. It is translated as CSVGFGSTEAFF. V is TRBV29-1 and J is TRBJ1-1; D unresolved. Trimming pared 6 bases from V and 4 bases from J, leaving 12 bases between. The CDR3 spans 12 residues. The germline V gene has CDR1 SQVTM and CDR2 ANQGSEA.

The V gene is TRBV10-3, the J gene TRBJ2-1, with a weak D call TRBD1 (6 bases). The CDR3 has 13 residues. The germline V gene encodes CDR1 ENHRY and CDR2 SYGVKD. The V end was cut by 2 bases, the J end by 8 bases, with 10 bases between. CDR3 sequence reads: CAISETPGDEQFF. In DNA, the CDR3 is TGTGCCATCAGTGAGACCCCAGGGGATGAGCAGTTCTTC.

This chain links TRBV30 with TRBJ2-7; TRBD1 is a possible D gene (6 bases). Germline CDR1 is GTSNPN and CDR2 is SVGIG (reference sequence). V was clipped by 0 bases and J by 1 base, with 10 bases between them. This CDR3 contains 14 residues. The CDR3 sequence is CAWSVGGESYEQYF. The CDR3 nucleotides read TGTGCCTGGAGTGTTGGGGGCGAATCCTACGAGCAGTACTTC.

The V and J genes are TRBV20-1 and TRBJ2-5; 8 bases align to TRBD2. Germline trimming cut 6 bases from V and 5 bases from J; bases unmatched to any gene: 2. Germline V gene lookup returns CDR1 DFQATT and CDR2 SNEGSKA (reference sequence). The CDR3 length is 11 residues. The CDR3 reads CSAIAGETQYF. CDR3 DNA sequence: TGCAGTGCCATAGCGGGGGAGACCCAGTACTTC.

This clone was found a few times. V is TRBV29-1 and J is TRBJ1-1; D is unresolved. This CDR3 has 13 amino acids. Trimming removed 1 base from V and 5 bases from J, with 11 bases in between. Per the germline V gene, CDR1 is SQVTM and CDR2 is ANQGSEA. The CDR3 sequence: CSVEGRIGTEAFF. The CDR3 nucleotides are TGCAGCGTTGAAGGAAGGATCGGAACTGAAGCTTTCTTT.

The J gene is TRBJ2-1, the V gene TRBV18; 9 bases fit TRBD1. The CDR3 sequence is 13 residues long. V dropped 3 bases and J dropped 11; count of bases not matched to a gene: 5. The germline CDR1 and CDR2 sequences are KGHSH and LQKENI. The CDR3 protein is CASSPRDRDQQFF. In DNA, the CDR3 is TGTGCCAGCTCACCCCGGGACAGGGATCAGCAGTTCTTC.

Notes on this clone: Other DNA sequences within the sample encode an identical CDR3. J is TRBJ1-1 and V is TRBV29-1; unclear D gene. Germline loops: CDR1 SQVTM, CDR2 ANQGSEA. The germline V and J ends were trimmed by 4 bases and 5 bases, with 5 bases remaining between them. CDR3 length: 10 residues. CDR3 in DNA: TGCAGCGTTGGGGGAACTGAAGCTTTCTTT. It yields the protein CSVGGTEAFF.

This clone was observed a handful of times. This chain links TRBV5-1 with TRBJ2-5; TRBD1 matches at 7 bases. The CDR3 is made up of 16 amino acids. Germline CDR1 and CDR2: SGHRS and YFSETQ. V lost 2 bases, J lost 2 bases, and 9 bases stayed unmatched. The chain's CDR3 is CASSFGTGVGQETQYF. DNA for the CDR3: TGCGCCAGCAGCTTCGGAACAGGGGTTGGTCAAGAGACCCAGTACTTC. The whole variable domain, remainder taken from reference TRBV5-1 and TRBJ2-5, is KAGVTQTPRYLIKTRGQQVTLSCSPISGHRSVSWYQQTPGQGLQFLFEYFSETQRNKGNFPGRFSGRQFSNSRSEMNVSTLELGDSALYLCASSFGTGVGQETQYFGPGTRLLVL.